The 23 T cell receptor beta chains below were found in one sample sequenced in a study of T cell responses to AZD1222 COVID-19 vaccine. Sequencing used immunoSEQ multiplex PCR; TCRdb keeps in-frame clones, though not all of them. Of approximately 130,000 clones in the sample, around 90% are singletons; the top ten hold 5% to 6%. Source: peripheral blood, taken 28 days after the second AZD1222 dose. The source is an adult who received the AZD1222 COVID-19 vaccine.

This clone was seen a single time. The chain uses TRBV11-2 and TRBJ1-4; D is uncertain. The CDR3 is 14 amino acids. Trimming cost V 5 bases and J 8 bases, with 15 bases left between them. Germline-derived CDR1 and CDR2 are SGHAT and FQNNGV. As DNA, the CDR3 is TGTGCCAGCAGCCCGGGAACGGGCAGAGAAAAACTGTTTTTT. Amino acids: CASSPGTGREKLFF.

About this clone itself: Within the sample, other DNA sequences also encode this same CDR3. J is TRBJ1-5 and V is TRBV5-1, with a possible D match to TRBD1 (5 bases). This CDR3 has 15 residues. In germline, CDR1 is SGHRS, CDR2 YFSETQ. Trimming removed 0 bases at V and 4 bases at J, with 11 bases between. CDR3 amino acids: CASSLEGAVNQPQHF. The CDR3 DNA sequence: TGCGCCAGCAGCTTGGAAGGGGCCGTAAATCAGCCCCAGCATTTT.

This clone came up once. The chain recombines TRBV6-5 with TRBJ1-2; D is unresolved. The length of the CDR3 is 13 residues. V gave up 2 bases and J gave up 4 bases, with 8 bases separating them. In germline, CDR1 is MNHEY, CDR2 SVGAGI. CDR3: CASSYASSYGYTF. The CDR3 DNA reads TGTGCCAGCAGTTACGCTTCCTCCTATGGCTACACCTTC.

CDR3 sequence reads: CASSTNNEQFF. In DNA form, the CDR3 reads TGTGCCAGCAGCACAAACAATGAGCAGTTCTTC. The chain combines TRBV5-4 with TRBJ2-1; no reliable D call. Trimming cost V 4 bases and J 5 bases, with 4 bases left between them. The CDR3 spans 11 residues. Germline assignment: CDR1 SGHNT and CDR2 YYREEE (reference sequence).

The CDR3 bases are TGTGCCACCTCGACAGGGGGAGGAAACACCATATATTTT. It encodes CATSTGGGNTIYF. V usage is TRBV19 and J usage is TRBJ1-3; 9 bases align to TRBD1. The germline V gene has CDR1 LNHDA and CDR2 SQIVND (reference sequence). V lost 10 bases to trimming and J lost 4 bases; unmatched junction nucleotides: 5. The CDR3 length is 13 residues.

This chain uses TRBV5-1 with TRBJ1-5, with 8 bases identical to TRBD1. V was pared by 1 base and J by 4 bases, with 4 bases of the junction left unmatched. CDR3 length: 15 residues. Germline values: CDR1 SGHRS, CDR2 YFSETQ. CDR3 coding DNA: TGCGCCAGCAGCTTGTCAGGGGGCGGGAATCAGCCCCAGCATTTT. It yields the protein CASSLSGGGNQPQHF.

The genes are TRBV12-3 or TRBV12-4 and TRBJ1-1, with TRBD1 matching 8 bases. CDR3 size: 13 residues. V was pared by 5 bases and J by 3 bases, with 2 bases of the junction left unmatched. The CDR3, as DNA: TGTGCCAGCAGTGTACAGGGGGACACTGAAGCTTTCTTT. It codes for CASSVQGDTEAFF.

The DNA for the CDR3 is TGTGCCATCAGTACTACGGGTAACTATGGCTACACCTTC. Amino acids: CAISTTGNYGYTF. V usage is TRBV10-3 and J usage is TRBJ1-2; D uncertain. Trimming removed 5 bases at V and 1 base at J, with 8 bases between. The CDR3 is 13 amino acids. Germline V lookup: CDR1 ENHRY, CDR2 SYGVKD.

The genes are TRBV19 and TRBJ1-1, with D unclear. V was clipped by 10 bases and J by 3 bases, with 9 bases between them. Germline V gives CDR1 LNHDA, CDR2 SQIVND (reference sequence). The CDR3 has 11 amino acids. CDR3 sequence (DNA): TGTGCCACCGGATCGGACACTGAAGCTTTCTTT. Its protein is CATGSDTEAFF.

The rearrangement uses TRBV30 and TRBJ2-7; 11 bases agree with TRBD1. CDR1 and CDR2 (germline): GTSNPN, SVGIG (reference sequence). The CDR3 contains 16 residues. The V gene end was trimmed by 4 bases and the J gene end by 3 bases; junction bases not matched to a gene: 11. The CDR3 loop reads CAWTPLGGQGVYEQYF. CDR3 DNA sequence: TGTGCCTGGACCCCGCTTGGGGGACAGGGGGTCTACGAGCAGTACTTC.

This clone was detected only once. The chain is built from TRBV3-1 (or the pseudogene TRBV3-2) and TRBJ2-2; D not resolved. Trimming cost V 1 base and J 2 bases, with 5 bases left between them. Per germline, CDR1 LGHDT and CDR2 YNNKEL (reference sequence). The length of the CDR3 is 14 residues. The CDR3 region has the DNA TGTGCCAGCAGCCAAGGAGGAAACACCGGGGAGCTGTTTTTT. The encoded protein is CASSQGGNTGELFF.

The chain carries TRBV10-3 and TRBJ2-1; no clear D gene. Trimming shortened V by 5 bases and J by 2 bases, and 7 bases separated the two germline ends. The germline V gene has CDR1 ENHRY and CDR2 SYGVKD. CDR3 length equals 13 residues. The CDR3 here is CAISLEPYNEQFF. The CDR3 DNA sequence: TGTGCCATCAGTTTGGAGCCCTACAATGAGCAGTTCTTC.

The chain carries TRBV3-1 (or the pseudogene TRBV3-2) and TRBJ1-2; TRBD1 matches at 9 bases. V shed 4 bases and J 7 bases; nucleotides not matched to a gene: 7. Germline V gives CDR1 LGHDT, CDR2 YNNKEL (reference sequence). CDR3 length: 14 amino acids. The DNA of the CDR3 is TGTGCCAGCAGCCGGACAGGGGTGTTCTTTGGCTACACCTTC. It yields the protein CASSRTGVFFGYTF.

V usage is TRBV12-2 and J usage is TRBJ2-3; the table's TRBD2 call for D was not verified on the DNA. TRBV12-2 is shown as a pseudogene. The CDR3 has 17 amino acids. The CDR3 loop is CASRFTASGGPTDTQYF. CDR3 DNA sequence: TGTGCAAGTCGCTTTACGGCTAGCGGGGGCCCAACGGATACGCAGTATTTT.

The chain recombines TRBV18 with TRBJ1-1; D gene ambiguous. Looked up from germline, CDR1 is KGHSH and CDR2 is LQKENI. This CDR3 region has 15 residues. V gave up 0 bases and J gave up 1 base, with 9 bases separating them. DNA of the CDR3: TGTGCCAGCTCACCACCCCCCACGGGGAACACTGAAGCTTTCTTT. Amino acid sequence: CASSPPPTGNTEAFF.

The rearrangement links TRBV19 to TRBJ2-7, with D possibly TRBD1 on 6 matching bases. From germline, CDR1 is LNHDA and CDR2 SQIVND (reference sequence). The ends were cut back, 5 bases at V and 6 bases at J, with 14 bases in the middle. The CDR3 is 13 residues long. The CDR3 here is CASSFEQGREQYF. CDR3 coding DNA: TGTGCCAGTAGTTTCGAACAGGGTCGCGAGCAGTACTTC.

This sequence joins TRBV2 and TRBJ1-3; D gene uncertain. V lost 4 bases to trimming and J lost 4 bases, with 5 bases between them. The V gene's germline CDR1 is SNHLY and CDR2 FYNNEI. The CDR3 consists of 12 residues. In DNA form, the CDR3 reads TGTGCCAGCAGTGTGGAGGGAAACACCATATATTTT. Amino acids: CASSVEGNTIYF.

The chain combines TRBV3-1 (or the pseudogene TRBV3-2) with TRBJ2-3; D not certain. Trimming cost V 0 bases and J 5 bases, with 12 bases left between them. The CDR3 sequence is 15 residues long. The germline CDR1 and CDR2 sequences are LGHDT and YNNKEL (reference sequence). This chain's CDR3 is CASSQDLRSRDTQYF. The DNA of the CDR3 is TGTGCCAGCAGCCAAGACTTAAGGTCCCGAGATACGCAGTATTTT.

The chain is built from TRBV10-3 and TRBJ1-5, with 7 bases lining up with TRBD1. CDR3 size: 13 residues. Trimming took 6 bases from V and 5 from J; bases not matched to a gene: 4. CDR1 and CDR2 from the germline V gene are ENHRY and SYGVKD. DNA for the CDR3: TGTGCCATCAGCGGCGGACAGGATCAGCCCCAGCATTTT. Encoded protein: CAISGGQDQPQHF.

The rearrangement links TRBV28 to TRBJ2-5, with 7 bases aligning to TRBD2. CDR3 length: 20 amino acids. From germline, CDR1 is MDHEN and CDR2 SYDVKM. V was pared by 6 bases and J by 0 bases, with 22 bases of the junction left unmatched. The CDR3 region has the DNA TGTGCCAGCAGCTCCGCTACCAGGCTCCGACAGCGGGGTTACCAAGAGACCCAGTACTTC. Its translation is CASSSATRLRQRGYQETQYF.

This sequence joins TRBV6-5 and TRBJ1-1; 11 bases fit TRBD1. V lost 4 bases, J lost 3 bases, and 1 base stayed unmatched. The germline V gene encodes CDR1 MNHEY and CDR2 SVGAGI. The CDR3 runs to 14 residues. The CDR3 DNA sequence: TGTGCCAGCAGTTCGGGACAGGGGGACACTGAAGCTTTCTTT. Its translation: CASSSGQGDTEAFF.

V gene TRBV5-1 combines with J gene TRBJ1-1; D ambiguous. Trimming took off 7 bases at V and 0 bases at J, with 19 bases between the two ends. The CDR3 contains 16 residues. Germline values: CDR1 SGHRS, CDR2 YFSETQ. CDR3 amino acids: CASSSRAAAMNTEAFF. CDR3 nucleotides: TGCGCCAGCTCCTCCCGGGCTGCAGCGATGAACACTGAAGCTTTCTTT.

The chain carries TRBV15 and TRBJ2-3; TRBD2 agrees at 7 bases. The CDR3 spans 16 residues. Germline lookup yields CDR1 LNHNV and CDR2 YYDKDF (reference sequence). V shed 1 base and J 3 bases; nucleotides not matched to a gene: 7. The CDR3 sequence is CATSRAGGGSTDTQYF. Written as DNA, the CDR3 is TGTGCCACCAGCAGAGCTGGGGGAGGGAGTACAGATACGCAGTATTTT.